The T cell receptor beta chain described here comes from a study of cytomegalovirus exposure and HLA in healthy donors. Germline values: CDR1 SGHRS, CDR2 YFSETQ. This CDR3 region has 15 residues. The J segment lost 4 bases and the V segment lost 4 bases, leaving 8 bases of the junction unmatched. As for this clone: The antigen is unknown.

The primer mix had 60 Vbeta and 13 Jbeta primers. Assay: immunoSEQ multiplex PCR; the TCRdb copy retains only in-frame clones and omits some. The data contain around 130,000 clones, 70% to 85% of them singletons. Study results and limitations: Judged likely to be a sequencing artifact was a cluster of highly shared sequence variants.

Sequencing was carried out using PBMCs. This clonotype originated in a boy aged 5 to 17 in good health and CMV-seronegative. The genes are TRBV5-1 and TRBJ1-1; the match to TRBD1 covers 9 bases. CDR3 loop: CASSPAGQGRTEAFF. CDR3 sequence (DNA): TGCGCCAGCAGCCCCGCGGGACAGGGACGCACTGAAGCTTTCTTT.